The sequence of this T cell receptor (beta chain) was determined in a study of identical twins. Carrying unique molecular identifiers, the cDNA also gained a universal primer site through template switching. MiXCR was run by TCRdb on the 5' RACE reads, yielding one entry per CDR3 protein. The sample consists of about 280,000 distinct CDR3 sequences, under 9.5% of them appearing once. Study outcomes and limitations: Zero-insertion analyses might be partly confounded by invariant T cells like MAIT and iNKT.

The CDR3 covers 11 residues. V lost 8 bases, J lost 8 bases, and 12 bases lay in between. Germline V CDR1 and CDR2: MNHNY, SVGAGI (reference sequence). This clonotype showed up just a few times. Its antigen remains unidentified. These data also featured in a second study, about yellow fever vaccine responses in identical twins.

The clonotype was recovered from a woman under 30 in good health. The V and J genes are TRBV6-6 and TRBJ1-2; TRBD1 might be the D (6 bases). Source material: memory (CD45RO+) T cells sorted from blood. The chain's CDR3 is CASEQGGGYTF. CDR3 sequence (DNA): TGTGCCAGCGAACAGGGTGGAGGCTACACCTTC.